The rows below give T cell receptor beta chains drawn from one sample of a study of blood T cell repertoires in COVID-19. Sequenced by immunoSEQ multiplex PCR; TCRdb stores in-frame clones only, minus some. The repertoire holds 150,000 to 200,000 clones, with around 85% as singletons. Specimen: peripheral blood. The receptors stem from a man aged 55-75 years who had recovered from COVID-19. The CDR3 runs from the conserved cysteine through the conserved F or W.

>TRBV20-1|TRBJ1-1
CSASTGYEAFF
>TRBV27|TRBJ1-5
CASRPNFDSYQPQHF
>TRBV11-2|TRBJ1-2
CASSITPYGYTF
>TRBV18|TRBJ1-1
CASSPGGHAMNTEAFF
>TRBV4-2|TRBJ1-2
CASSQDRGQDYGYTF
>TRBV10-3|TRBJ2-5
CAISEALAENQETQYF
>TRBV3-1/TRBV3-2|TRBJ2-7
CASSLAGANYEQYF
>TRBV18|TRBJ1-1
CASSRTGGSMNTEAFF
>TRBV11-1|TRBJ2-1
CASSLSSFDNEQFF
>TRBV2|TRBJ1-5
CASGQVNQPQHF
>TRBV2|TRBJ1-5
CASTKDRGSLQPQHF
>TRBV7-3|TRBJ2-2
CASRLTGGLGELFF
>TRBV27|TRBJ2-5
CASSVEGAVQETQYF
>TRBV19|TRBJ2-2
CASSTTGQGNTGELFF
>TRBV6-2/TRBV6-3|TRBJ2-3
CASSYSIFPTGTDTQYF
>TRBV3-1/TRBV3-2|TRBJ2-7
CASSQAPGPSDEQYF
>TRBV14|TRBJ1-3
CASSQGPRGNTIYF
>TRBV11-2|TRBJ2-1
CASSLVGSNNEQFF
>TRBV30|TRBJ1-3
CAWGSTGWNIYF
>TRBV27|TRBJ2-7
CASSSRLAGAYEQYF
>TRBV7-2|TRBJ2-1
CASSLDSGAYNEQFF
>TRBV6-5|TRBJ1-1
CASSYRQGTEAFF
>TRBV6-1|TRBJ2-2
CASSGVGRGNTGELFF
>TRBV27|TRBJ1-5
CASSLIGSRYSNQPQHF
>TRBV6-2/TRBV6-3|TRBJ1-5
CASSYRRAAAGAYQPQHF
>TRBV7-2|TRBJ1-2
CASSATGTGMGLGYGYTF
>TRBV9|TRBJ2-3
CASSVAVGTGGLYF
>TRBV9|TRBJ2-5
CASTRRGQGSGETQYF
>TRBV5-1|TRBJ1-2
CASSSRDGGGYGYTF
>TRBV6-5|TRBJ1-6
CASSDRNSPLHF
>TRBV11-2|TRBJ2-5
CASSIDRGKETQYF
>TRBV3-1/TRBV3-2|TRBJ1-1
CASSQDGAGFEAFF
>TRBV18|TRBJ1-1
CASSPRPTTVTSNTEAFF
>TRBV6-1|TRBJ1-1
CASSERGGAFF
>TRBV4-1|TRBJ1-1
CASSQDKDRADTEAFF
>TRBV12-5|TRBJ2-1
CASVGTRWGGEQFF
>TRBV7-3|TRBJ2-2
CASSRWTSGGSGELFF
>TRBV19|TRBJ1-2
CASSGPGQAVHGYTF
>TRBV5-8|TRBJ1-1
CASSLDGQGHTEAFF
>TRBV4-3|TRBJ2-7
CASSQPGDRGNF
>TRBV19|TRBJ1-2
CASSITVSNYGYTF
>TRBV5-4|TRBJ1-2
CASSLGGGVYGYTF